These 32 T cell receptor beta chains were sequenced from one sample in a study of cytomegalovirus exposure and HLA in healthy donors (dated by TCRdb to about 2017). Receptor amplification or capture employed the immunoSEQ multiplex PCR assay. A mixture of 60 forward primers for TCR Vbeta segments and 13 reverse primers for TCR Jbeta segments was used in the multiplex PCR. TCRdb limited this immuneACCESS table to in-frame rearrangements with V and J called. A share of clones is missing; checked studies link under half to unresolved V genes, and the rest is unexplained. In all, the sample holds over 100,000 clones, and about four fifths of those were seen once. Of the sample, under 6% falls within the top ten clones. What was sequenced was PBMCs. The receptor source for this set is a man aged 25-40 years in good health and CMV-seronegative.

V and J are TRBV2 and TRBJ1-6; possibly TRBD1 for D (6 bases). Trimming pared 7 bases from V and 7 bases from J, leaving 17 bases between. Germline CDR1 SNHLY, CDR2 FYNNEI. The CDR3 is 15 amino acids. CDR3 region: CASTIVPGQNSPLHF. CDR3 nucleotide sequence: TGTGCCAGCACTATAGTTCCGGGACAAAATTCACCCCTCCACTTT.

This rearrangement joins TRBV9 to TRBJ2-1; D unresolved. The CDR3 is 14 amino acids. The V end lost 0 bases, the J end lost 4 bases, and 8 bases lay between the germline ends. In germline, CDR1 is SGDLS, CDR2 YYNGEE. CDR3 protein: CASSVELRYNEQFF. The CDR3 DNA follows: TGTGCCAGCAGCGTAGAACTACGATACAATGAGCAGTTCTTC.

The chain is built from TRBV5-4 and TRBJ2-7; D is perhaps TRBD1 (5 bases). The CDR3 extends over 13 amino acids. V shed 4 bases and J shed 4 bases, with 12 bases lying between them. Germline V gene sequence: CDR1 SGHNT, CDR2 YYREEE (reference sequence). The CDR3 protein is CASSPPGAYEQYF. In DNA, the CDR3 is TGTGCCAGCAGCCCGCCTGGGGCATACGAGCAGTACTTC.

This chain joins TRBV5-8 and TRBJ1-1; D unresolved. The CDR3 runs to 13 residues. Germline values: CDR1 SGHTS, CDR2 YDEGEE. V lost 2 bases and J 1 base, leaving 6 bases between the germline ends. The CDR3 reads CASSFGPNTEAFF. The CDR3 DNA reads TGTGCCAGCAGCTTCGGTCCGAACACTGAAGCTTTCTTT.

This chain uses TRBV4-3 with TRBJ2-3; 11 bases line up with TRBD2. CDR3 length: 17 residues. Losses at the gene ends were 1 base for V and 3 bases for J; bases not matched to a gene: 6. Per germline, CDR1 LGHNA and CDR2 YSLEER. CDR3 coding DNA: TGCGCCAGCAGCCAAGTGTTAGCGGGAGGGCCGACAGATACGCAGTATTTT. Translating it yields CASSQVLAGGPTDTQYF.

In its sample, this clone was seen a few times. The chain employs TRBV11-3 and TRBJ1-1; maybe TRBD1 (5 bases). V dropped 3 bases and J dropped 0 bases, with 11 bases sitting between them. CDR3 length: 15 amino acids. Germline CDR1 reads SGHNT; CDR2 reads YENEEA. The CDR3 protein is CASSFVEGMNTEAFF. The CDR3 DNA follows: TGTGCCAGCAGCTTCGTGGAGGGGATGAACACTGAAGCTTTCTTT.

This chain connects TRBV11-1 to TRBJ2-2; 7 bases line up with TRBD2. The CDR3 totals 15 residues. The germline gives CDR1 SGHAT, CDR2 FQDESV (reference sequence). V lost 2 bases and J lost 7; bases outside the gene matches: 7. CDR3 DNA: TGTGCCAGCAGCTTAAACGGGGGGTTCGACGGGGAGCTGTTTTTT. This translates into CASSLNGGFDGELFF. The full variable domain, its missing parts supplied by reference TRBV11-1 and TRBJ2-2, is EAEVAQSPRYKITEKSQAVAFWCDPISGHATLYWYRQILGQGPELLVQFQDESVVDDSQLPKDRFSAERLKGVDSTLKIQPAELGDSAMYLCASSLNGGFDGELFFGEGSRLTVL.

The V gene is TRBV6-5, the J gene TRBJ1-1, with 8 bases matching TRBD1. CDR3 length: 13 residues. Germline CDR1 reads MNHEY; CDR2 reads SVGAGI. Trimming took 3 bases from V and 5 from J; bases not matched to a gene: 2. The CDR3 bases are TGTGCCAGCAGTTATGACAGGGGAACTGAAGCTTTCTTT. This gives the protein CASSYDRGTEAFF.

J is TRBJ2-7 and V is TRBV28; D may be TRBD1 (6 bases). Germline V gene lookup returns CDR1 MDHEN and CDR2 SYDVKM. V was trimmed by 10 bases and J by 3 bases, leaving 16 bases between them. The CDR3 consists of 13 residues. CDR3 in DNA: TGTGCCACCCTAGATGGGGGCCACTACGAGCAGTACTTC. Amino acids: CATLDGGHYEQYF.

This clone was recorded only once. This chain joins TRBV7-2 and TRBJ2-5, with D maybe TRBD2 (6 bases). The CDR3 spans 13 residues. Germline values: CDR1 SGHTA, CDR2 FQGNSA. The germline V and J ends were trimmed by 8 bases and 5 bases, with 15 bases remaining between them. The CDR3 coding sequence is TGTGCCAGCGCCCGGACGGGAGCGGAGACCCAGTACTTC. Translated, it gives CASARTGAETQYF.

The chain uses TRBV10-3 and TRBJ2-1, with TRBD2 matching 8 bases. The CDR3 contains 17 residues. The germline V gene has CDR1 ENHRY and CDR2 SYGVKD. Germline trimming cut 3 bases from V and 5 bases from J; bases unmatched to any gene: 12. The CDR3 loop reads CAISDPFLAGPHNEQFF. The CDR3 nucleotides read TGTGCCATCAGTGACCCTTTCCTAGCGGGCCCTCACAATGAGCAGTTCTTC.

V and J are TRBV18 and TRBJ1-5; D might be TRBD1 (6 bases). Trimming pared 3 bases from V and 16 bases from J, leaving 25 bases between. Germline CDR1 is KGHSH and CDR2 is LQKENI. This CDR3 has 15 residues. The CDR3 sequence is CASSPSTNPGHLLHF. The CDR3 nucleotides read TGTGCCAGCTCACCTTCCACCAATCCGGGACACTTGCTACATTTT.

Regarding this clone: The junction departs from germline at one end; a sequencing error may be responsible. The CDR3 nucleotides are TGTGCCAGCAGTCCCGGGGGGTACGTGCAGTACTTC. Residues: CASSPGGYVQYF. The chain joins TRBV6-6 to TRBJ2-7; 7 bases fit TRBD2. The germline V gene has CDR1 MNHNY and CDR2 SVGAGI (reference sequence). The CDR3 has 12 residues.

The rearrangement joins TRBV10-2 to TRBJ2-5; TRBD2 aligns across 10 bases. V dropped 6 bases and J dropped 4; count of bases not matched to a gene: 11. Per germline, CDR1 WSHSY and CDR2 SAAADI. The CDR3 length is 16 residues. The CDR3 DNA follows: TGCGCCAGCAGGGCCCTATTAGCGGGGGGCCGAGAGACCCAGTACTTC. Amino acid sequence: CASRALLAGGRETQYF.

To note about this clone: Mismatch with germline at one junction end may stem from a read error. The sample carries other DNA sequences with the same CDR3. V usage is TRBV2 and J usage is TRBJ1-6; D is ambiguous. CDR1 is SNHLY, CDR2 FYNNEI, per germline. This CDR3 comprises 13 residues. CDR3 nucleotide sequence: TGTGCCAGCAGTGTAGAAAGAAATTCCCCCCTCCACTTT. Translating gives CASSVERNSPLHF.

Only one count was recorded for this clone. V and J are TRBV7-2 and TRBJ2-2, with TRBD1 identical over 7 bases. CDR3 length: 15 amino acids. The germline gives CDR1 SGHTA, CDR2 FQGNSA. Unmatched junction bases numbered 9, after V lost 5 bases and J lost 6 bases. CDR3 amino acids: CASSAKQGRSGELFF. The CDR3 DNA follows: TGTGCCAGCAGCGCAAAACAGGGGCGGTCCGGGGAGCTGTTTTTT.

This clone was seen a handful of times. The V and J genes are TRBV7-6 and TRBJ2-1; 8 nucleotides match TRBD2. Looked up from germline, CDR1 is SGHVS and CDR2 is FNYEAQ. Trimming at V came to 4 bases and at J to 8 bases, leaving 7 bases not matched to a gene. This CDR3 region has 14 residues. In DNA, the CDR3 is TGTGCCAGCAGCTACCTCGGGGGGGACCATGAGCAGTTCTTC. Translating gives CASSYLGGDHEQFF.

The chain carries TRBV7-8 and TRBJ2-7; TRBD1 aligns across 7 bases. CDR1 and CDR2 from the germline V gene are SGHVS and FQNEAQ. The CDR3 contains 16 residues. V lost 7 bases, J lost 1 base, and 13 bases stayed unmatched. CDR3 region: CASTYSVGTVSYEQYF. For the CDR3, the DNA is TGTGCCAGCACCTACTCGGTAGGGACAGTATCCTACGAGCAGTACTTC.

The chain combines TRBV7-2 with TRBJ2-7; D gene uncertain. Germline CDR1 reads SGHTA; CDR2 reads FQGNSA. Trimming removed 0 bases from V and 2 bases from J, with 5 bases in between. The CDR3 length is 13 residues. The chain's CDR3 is CASSLAWPYEQYF. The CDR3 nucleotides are TGTGCCAGCAGCTTAGCGTGGCCCTACGAGCAGTACTTC. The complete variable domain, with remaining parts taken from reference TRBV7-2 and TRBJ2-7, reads GAGVSQSPSNKVTEKGKDVELRCDPISGHTALYWYRQSLGQGLEFLIYFQGNSAPDKSGLPSDRFSAERTGGSVSTLTIQRTQQEDSAVYLCASSLAWPYEQYFGPGTRLTVT.

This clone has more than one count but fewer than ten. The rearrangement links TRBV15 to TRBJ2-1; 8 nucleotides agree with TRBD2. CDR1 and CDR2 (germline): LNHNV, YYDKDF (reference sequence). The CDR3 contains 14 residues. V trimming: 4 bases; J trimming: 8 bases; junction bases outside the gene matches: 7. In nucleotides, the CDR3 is TGTGCCACCAGCAAACCTAGGCGGGGGGATGAGCAGTTCTTC. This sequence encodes CATSKPRRGDEQFF.

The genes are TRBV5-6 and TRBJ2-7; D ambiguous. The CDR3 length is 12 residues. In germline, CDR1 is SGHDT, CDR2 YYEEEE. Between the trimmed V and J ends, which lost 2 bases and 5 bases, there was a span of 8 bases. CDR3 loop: CASSFGSHEQYF. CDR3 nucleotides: TGTGCCAGCAGCTTCGGGTCTCACGAGCAGTACTTC.

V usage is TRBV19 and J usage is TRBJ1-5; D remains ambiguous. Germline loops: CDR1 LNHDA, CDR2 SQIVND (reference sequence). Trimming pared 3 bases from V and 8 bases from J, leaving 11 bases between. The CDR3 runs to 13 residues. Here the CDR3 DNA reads TGTGCCAGTAGTATCTCTTCTCTCGAGCCCCAGCATTTT. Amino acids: CASSISSLEPQHF.

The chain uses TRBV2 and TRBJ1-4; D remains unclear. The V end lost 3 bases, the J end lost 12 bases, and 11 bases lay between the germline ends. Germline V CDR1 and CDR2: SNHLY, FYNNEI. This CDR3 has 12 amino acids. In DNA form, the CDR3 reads TGTGCCAGCAGTGACGGTTGGCAGGAACTGTTTTTT. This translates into CASSDGWQELFF.

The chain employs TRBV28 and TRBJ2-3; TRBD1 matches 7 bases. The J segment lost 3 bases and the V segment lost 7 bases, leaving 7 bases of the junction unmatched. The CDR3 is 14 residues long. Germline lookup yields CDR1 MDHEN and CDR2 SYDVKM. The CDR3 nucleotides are TGTGCCAGCAAAGTCGACAGGGAAACAGATACGCAGTATTTT. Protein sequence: CASKVDRETDTQYF. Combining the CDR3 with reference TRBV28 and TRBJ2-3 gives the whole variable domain DVKVTQSSRYLVKRTGEKVFLECVQDMDHENMFWYRQDPGLGLRLIYFSYDVKMKEKGDIPEGYSVSREKKERFSLILESASTNQTSMYLCASKVDRETDTQYFGPGTRLTVL.

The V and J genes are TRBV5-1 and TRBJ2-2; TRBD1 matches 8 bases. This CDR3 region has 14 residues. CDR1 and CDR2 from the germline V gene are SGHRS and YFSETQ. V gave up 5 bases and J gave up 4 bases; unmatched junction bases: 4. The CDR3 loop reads CASRRTGGTGELFF. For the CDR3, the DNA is TGCGCCAGCAGACGTACAGGGGGCACCGGGGAGCTGTTTTTT.

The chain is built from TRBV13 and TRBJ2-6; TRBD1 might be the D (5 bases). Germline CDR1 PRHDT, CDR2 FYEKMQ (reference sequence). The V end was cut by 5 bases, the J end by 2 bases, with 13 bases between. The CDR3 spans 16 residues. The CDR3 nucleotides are TGTGCCAGCAGCCAAACCACACAGGCTGGGGCCAACGTCCTGACTTTC. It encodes CASSQTTQAGANVLTF.

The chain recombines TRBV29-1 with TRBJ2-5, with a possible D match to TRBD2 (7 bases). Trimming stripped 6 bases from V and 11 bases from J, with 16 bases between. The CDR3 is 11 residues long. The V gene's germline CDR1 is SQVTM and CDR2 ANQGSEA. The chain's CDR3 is CSVDGGGEQYF. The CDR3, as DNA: TGCAGCGTGGATGGAGGGGGGGAGCAGTACTTC.

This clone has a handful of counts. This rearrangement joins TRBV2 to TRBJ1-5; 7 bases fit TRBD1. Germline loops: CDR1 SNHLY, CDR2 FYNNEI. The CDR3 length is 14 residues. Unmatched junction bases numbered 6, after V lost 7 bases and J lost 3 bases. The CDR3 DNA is TGTGCCAGCACGGGACAGAGTTCCAATCAGCCCCAGCATTTT. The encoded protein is CASTGQSSNQPQHF.

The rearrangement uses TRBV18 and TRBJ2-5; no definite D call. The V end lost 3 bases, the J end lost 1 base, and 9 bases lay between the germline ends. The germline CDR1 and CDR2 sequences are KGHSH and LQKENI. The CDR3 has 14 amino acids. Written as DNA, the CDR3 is TGTGCCAGCTCACCTGGGTGGGCCCAAGAGACCCAGTACTTC. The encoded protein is CASSPGWAQETQYF. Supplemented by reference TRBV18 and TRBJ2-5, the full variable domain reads NAGVMQNPRHLVRRRGQEARLRCSPMKGHSHVYWYRQLPEEGLKFMVYLQKENIIDESGMPKERFSAEFPKEGPSILRIQQVVRGDSAAYFCASSPGWAQETQYFGPGTRLLVL.

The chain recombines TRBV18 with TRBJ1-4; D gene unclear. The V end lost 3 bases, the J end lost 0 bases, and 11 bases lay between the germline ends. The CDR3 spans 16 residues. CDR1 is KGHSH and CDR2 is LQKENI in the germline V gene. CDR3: CASSPLDLSTNEKLFF. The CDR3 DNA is TGTGCCAGCTCACCGCTAGACTTGTCAACTAATGAAAAACTGTTTTTT.

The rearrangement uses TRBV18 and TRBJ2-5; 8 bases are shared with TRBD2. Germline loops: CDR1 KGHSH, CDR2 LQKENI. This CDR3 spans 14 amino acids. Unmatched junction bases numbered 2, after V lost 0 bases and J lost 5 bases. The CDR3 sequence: CASSPPGLGETQYF. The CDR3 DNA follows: TGTGCCAGCTCACCACCGGGACTAGGGGAGACCCAGTACTTC.

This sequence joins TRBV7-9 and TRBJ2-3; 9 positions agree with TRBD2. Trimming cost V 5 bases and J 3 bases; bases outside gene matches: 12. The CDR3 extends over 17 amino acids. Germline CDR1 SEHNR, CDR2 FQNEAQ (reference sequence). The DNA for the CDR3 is TGTGCCAGCAGCCCGCTGGTCGCGGGGGGGCGGACAGATACGCAGTATTTT. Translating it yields CASSPLVAGGRTDTQYF.